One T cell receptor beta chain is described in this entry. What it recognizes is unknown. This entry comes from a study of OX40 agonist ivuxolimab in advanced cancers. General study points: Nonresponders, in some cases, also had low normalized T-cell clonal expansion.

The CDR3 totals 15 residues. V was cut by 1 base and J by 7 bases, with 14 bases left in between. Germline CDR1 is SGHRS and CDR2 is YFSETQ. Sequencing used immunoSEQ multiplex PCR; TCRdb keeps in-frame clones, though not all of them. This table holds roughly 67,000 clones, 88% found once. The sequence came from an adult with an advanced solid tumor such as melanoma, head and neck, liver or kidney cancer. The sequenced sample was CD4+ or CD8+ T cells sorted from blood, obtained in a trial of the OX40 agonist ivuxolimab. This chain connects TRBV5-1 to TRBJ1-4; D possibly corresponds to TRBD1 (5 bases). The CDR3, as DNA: TGCGCCAGCAGCTTGCCTCGGCAGGGTGGTGAAAAACTGTTTTTT. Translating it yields CASSLPRQGGEKLFF.